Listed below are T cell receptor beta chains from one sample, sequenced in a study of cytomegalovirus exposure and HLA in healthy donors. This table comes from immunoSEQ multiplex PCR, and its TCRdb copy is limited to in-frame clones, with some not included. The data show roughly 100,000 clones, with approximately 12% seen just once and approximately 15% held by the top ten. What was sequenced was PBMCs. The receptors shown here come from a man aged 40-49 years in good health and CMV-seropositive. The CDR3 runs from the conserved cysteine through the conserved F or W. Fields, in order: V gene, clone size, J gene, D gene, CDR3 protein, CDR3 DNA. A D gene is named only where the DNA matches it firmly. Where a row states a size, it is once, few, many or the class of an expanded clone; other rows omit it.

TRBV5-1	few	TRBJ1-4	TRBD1	CASSFDRDEKLFF	TGCGCCAGCAGCTTCGACAGGGATGAAAAACTGTTTTTT
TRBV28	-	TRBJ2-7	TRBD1	CASSLGRTGFHEQYF	TGTGCCAGCAGTTTAGGACGGACAGGGTTCCACGAGCAGTACTTC
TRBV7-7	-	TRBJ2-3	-	CASSLRGGTDTQYF	TGTGCCAGCAGCTTAAGAGGCGGGACAGATACGCAGTATTTT
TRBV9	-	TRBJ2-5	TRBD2	CASSVGLADRETQYF	TGTGCCAGCAGCGTAGGGCTAGCGGATAGGGAGACCCAGTACTTC
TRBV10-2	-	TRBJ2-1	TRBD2	CASSSRTSGYNEQFF	TGCGCCAGCAGTAGCAGGACTAGCGGCTACAATGAGCAGTTCTTC
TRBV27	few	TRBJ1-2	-	CASSTSGQGARGYTF	-
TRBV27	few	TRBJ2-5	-	CASSFGAGFQRETQYF	TGTGCCAGCAGTTTTGGGGCAGGATTCCAAAGAGAGACCCAGTACTTC
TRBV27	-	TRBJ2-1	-	CASSFSREAGAVFF	TGTGCCAGCAGTTTCTCTCGCGAGGCAGGGGCGGTGTTCTTC
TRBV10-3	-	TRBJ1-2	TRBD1	CAISESETGANYGYTF	TGTGCCATCAGTGAGTCGGAGACAGGGGCGAACTATGGCTACACCTTC
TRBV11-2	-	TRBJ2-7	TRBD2	CASSLGLGSGRAYEQYF	TGTGCCAGCAGCTTAGGGCTTGGTAGCGGGAGGGCCTACGAGCAGTACTTC
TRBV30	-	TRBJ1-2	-	CACLPPGVLGGYTF	TGTGCCTGCCTCCCCCCCGGGGTTCTGGGGGGCTACACCTTC
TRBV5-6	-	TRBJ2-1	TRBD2	CASSLPSGSLNEQFF	TGTGCCAGCAGCTTACCTAGCGGGAGTCTAAATGAGCAGTTCTTC
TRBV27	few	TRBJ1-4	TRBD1	CASSLWTGANEKLFF	TGTGCCAGCAGTTTATGGACAGGAGCTAATGAAAAACTGTTTTTT
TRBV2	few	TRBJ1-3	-	CASSEGWGTVSGNTIYF	TGTGCCAGCAGTGAAGGCTGGGGCACAGTATCTGGAAACACCATATATTTT
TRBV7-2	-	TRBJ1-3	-	CASSSFQGSGNTIYF	TGTGCCAGCAGCTCCTTCCAGGGGTCTGGAAACACCATATATTTT
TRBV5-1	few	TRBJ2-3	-	CASSLGGKYTDTQYF	TGCGCCAGCAGCTTAGGCGGGAAATACACAGATACGCAGTATTTT
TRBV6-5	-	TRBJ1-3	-	CASRRQSPGNTIYF	TGTGCCAGCAGGCGACAGAGCCCTGGAAACACCATATATTTT
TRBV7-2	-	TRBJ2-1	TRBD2	CASSLLGGLANEQFF	TGTGCCAGCAGCTTACTTGGGGGACTAGCGAATGAGCAGTTCTTC
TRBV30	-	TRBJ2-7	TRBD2	CAWSKGRGPSYEQYF	TGTGCCTGGAGTAAGGGGAGGGGCCCATCCTACGAGCAGTACTTC
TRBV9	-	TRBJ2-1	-	CASSVPSEGTPSSYNEQFF	TGTGCCAGCAGCGTACCCAGCGAGGGGACACCAAGCTCCTACAATGAGCAGTTCTTC
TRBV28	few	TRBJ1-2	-	CAIREGVFRGYTF	TGTGCCATCCGGGAGGGGGTATTCAGAGGCTACACCTTC
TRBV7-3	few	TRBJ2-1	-	CASSSLPGSEQFF	TGTGCCAGCAGCTCTCTACCGGGTAGTGAGCAGTTCTTC
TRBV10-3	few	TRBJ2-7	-	CAISRGQTYEQYF	TGTGCCATCAGCAGGGGACAAACCTACGAGCAGTACTTC
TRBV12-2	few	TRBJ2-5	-	CASPCRAQETQYF	TGTGCAAGCCCTTGCAGGGCCCAAGAGACCCAGTACTTC
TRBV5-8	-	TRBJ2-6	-	CASSLDTFSGANVLAF	TGTGCCAGCAGTTTAGACACCTTCTCTGGGGCCAACGTCCTGGCTTTC
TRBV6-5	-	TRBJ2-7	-	CASSRGPTGSYEQYF	TGTGCCAGCAGCAGGGGACCTACGGGCTCCTACGAGCAGTACTTC
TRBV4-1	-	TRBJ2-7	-	CASSQVLRAGSYEQYF	TGCGCCAGCAGCCAAGTCCTGAGGGCGGGCTCCTACGAGCAGTACTTC
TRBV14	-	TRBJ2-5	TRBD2	CASSQILSGRAQETQYF	TGTGCCAGCAGCCAAATACTTAGCGGGAGGGCTCAAGAGACCCAGTACTTC
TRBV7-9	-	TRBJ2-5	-	CASSPPPGGQQETQYF	TGTGCCAGCAGCCCTCCCCCGGGAGGACAGCAAGAGACCCAGTACTTC
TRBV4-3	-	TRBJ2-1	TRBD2	CASSHILGVAGGEEFF	TGCGCCAGCAGCCACATCCTCGGAGTAGCGGGAGGGGAGGAGTTCTTC
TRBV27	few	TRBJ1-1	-	CASSETTAMNTEAFF	TGTGCCAGCAGTGAGACGACAGCTATGAACACTGAAGCTTTCTTT
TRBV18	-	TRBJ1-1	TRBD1	CASSPPSFRTGGTEAFF	TGTGCCAGCTCACCACCTTCGTTCCGGACAGGGGGCACTGAAGCTTTCTTT
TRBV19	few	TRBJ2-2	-	CAISDSNTGELFF	TGTGCCATATCGGACAGTAACACCGGGGAGCTGTTTTTT
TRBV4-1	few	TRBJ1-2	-	CASRGTEGYGYTF	TGCGCCAGCCGGGGAACAGAGGGCTATGGCTACACCTTC
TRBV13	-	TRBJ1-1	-	CASRPQGGTEAFF	TGTGCCAGCCGCCCCCAGGGTGGTACTGAAGCTTTCTTT
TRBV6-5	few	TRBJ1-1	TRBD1	CASRLRDRSEGFF	TGTGCCAGCAGACTCCGGGACAGATCGGAAGGTTTCTTT
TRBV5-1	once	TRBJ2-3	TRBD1	CASSLAAMTGRDTQYF	TGCGCCAGCAGCTTGGCCGCGATGACAGGGAGAGATACGCAGTATTTT
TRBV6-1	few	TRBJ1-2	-	CASSPGGVYGYTF	TGTGCCAGCAGTCCGGGGGGCGTCTATGGCTACACCTTC
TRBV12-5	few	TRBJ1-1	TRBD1	CASEAGGYITEAFF	TGTGCTAGTGAAGCAGGGGGCTACATAACTGAAGCTTTCTTT
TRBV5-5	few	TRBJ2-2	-	CASSTDIRTGELFF	TGTGCCAGCAGCACGGACATCCGCACCGGGGAGCTGTTTTTT
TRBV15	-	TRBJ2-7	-	CATSSRGVGQGALAGSYEQYF	TGTGCCACCAGCAGCAGGGGGGTTGGACAGGGAGCACTAGCGGGCTCCTACGAGCAGTACTTC
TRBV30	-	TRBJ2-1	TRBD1	CAWSRDRVGDEQFF	TGTGCCTGGAGTAGGGACAGGGTAGGGGATGAGCAGTTCTTC
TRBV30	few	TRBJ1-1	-	CAWSVPGGEAFF	TGTGCCTGGAGTGTACCGGGGGGGGAAGCTTTCTTT
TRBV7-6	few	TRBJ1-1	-	CASSLVGDTEAFF	TGTGCCAGCAGCTTAGTCGGTGACACTGAAGCTTTCTTT
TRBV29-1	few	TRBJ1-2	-	CSVEDETENYGYTF	TGCAGCGTTGAAGACGAGACTGAAAACTATGGCTACACCTTC